Listed below are T cell receptor beta chains from one sample, sequenced in a study of molecular identifiers for immune sequencing clone quantification. TCRdb reanalysed the PCR reads using MiXCR and keeps one entry per CDR3 protein. The table includes hundreds of thousands of distinct CDR3 sequences, 25% detected once. Sequenced material: naive CD8+ T cells from blood, with Jurkat cell RNA spiked in. The receptors were gathered from a human donor in good health. Some libraries in this study had Jurkat cell RNA spiked in. Both conserved end residues are part of each CDR3. The D gene is left open where the match is weak. Size tells how often a clone was seen (once, few, many) or the class of an expanded clone, and some rows leave it out.

abundance	v_gene	j_gene	d_gene	CDR3nt	CDR3aa
many	TRBV28	TRBJ2-4	.	TGTGCCAGCAGTTTAAGGGGTCCCCTGAAAAACATTCAGTACTTC	CASSLRGPLKNIQYF
.	TRBV18	TRBJ2-1	.	TGTGCCAGCTCACCGCCGTCGGTGGTAGTACATGAGCAGTTCTTC	CASSPPSVVVHEQFF
many	TRBV29-1	TRBJ2-7	TRBD2	TGCAGCGTCCGGGGGGGCTACGAGCAGTACTTC	CSVRGGYEQYF
.	TRBV28	TRBJ2-2	.	TGTGCCAGCACCGGGGAGCTGTTTTTT	CASTGELFF
.	TRBV7-9	TRBJ2-6	.	TGTGCTAGCAGCTATAATCCCCAGAGCTCTGGGGCCAACATCCTGACTTTC	CASSYNPQSSGANILTF
many	TRBV13	TRBJ2-3	.	TGTGCCAGCAGCTTAGGATACCGGGGCACAGATACGCAGTATTTT	CASSLGYRGTDTQYF
many	TRBV14	TRBJ2-5	.	TGTGCCAGCAGCCCTCTAAGGCTAGCGAGGACAGGAATCCAAGAGACCCAGTACTTC	CASSPLRLARTGIQETQYF
many	TRBV7-9	TRBJ2-5	TRBD2	TGTGCCAGCAGCCCACCAGAGCGGGGGGTCCAAGAGACCCAGTACTTC	CASSPPERGVQETQYF
.	TRBV15	TRBJ2-3	TRBD2	TGTGCCACCAGCAGATCCCCCGGAGGGAGAGCGGGGGGGGATGCGCAGTATTTT	CATSRSPGGRAGGDAQYF
once	TRBV29-1	TRBJ2-3	TRBD2	TGCAGCGTTGTAATTAGCGGGGGGCCAAGCACAGATACGCAGTATTTT	CSVVISGGPSTDTQYF
many	TRBV7-9	TRBJ2-3	TRBD2	TGTGCCAGCAGCCCCGAGGGGCGGGAGGTAACAGATACGCAGTATTTT	CASSPEGREVTDTQYF
.	TRBV6-2/TRBV6-3	TRBJ2-7	.	TGTGCCAGCAGTTACTCCGAGACTAACGGCTACGAGCAGTACTTC	CASSYSETNGYEQYF
few	TRBV12-3/TRBV12-4	TRBJ2-7	TRBD2	TGTGCCAGCAGTCACCTAGTAGCGGGGGACTACGAGCAGTACTTC	CASSHLVAGDYEQYF
.	TRBV5-6	TRBJ2-7	TRBD2	TGTGCCAGCAGCCTACGACTAGCGGGAGCCTCCCCTAAATTTGAGCAGTACTTC	CASSLRLAGASPKFEQYF
many	TRBV7-9	TRBJ2-7	TRBD2	TGTGCCAGCAGCTCCCGGGGGGATGCCTACGAGCAGTACTTC	CASSSRGDAYEQYF
few	TRBV20-1	TRBJ2-7	.	TGCAGTGCTATTCCAGTTGATTCCTACGAGCAGTACTTC	CSAIPVDSYEQYF
many	TRBV4-3	TRBJ2-3	.	TGCGCCAGCAGCCAATCAGCGGTTAGCACAGATACGCAGTATTTT	CASSQSAVSTDTQYF
many	TRBV12-3/TRBV12-4	TRBJ1-5	TRBD1	TGTGCCAGCAGTTTGGACAGGGGGCTAGGGCAGCCCCAGCATTTT	CASSLDRGLGQPQHF
.	TRBV5-6	TRBJ1-6	TRBD1	TGTGCCAGCAGCGGGGGCGGGACAGCCCCTGATTCACCCCTCCACTTT	CASSGGGTAPDSPLHF
many	TRBV20-1	TRBJ2-7	TRBD1	TGCAGCGCCAGACAGGGGAGCTCCTACGAGCAGTACTTC	CSARQGSSYEQYF
few	TRBV12-3/TRBV12-4	TRBJ2-6	.	TGTGCCAGCAGTCCGGGTCTTCTCTCTGGGGCCAACGTCCTGACTTTC	CASSPGLLSGANVLTF
once	TRBV28	TRBJ1-4	.	TGTGCGAGCAGCCGGCGGTTGGATGATTGTCTGTTGTTT	CASSRRLDDCLLF
many	TRBV7-2	TRBJ2-7	.	TGTGCCAGCAGCCTTGGGCGGGGAGCCTACGAGCAGTACTTC	CASSLGRGAYEQYF
.	TRBV30	TRBJ2-7	.	TGTGCCTGGAGTGAAGAGGGCAGGACATACGAGCAGTACTTC	CAWSEEGRTYEQYF
.	TRBV28	TRBJ2-3	.	TGTGTCAGCAGTTTATTCGGAGATACGCAGTATTTT	CVSSLFGDTQYF
many	TRBV7-9	TRBJ1-5	.	TGTGCCAGCAGCGCTGACAGTACCGTCGGTCAGCCCCAGCATTTT	CASSADSTVGQPQHF
.	TRBV4-3	TRBJ1-1	.	TGCGCCAGCAGCCATACGAAAAATGAAGCTTTCTTT	CASSHTKNEAFF
many	TRBV19	TRBJ2-2	TRBD1	TGTGCCAGCAAAGTCTTCCACCGGGACAGGGGATCCGGGGAGCTGTTTTTT	CASKVFHRDRGSGELFF
few	TRBV19	TRBJ2-3	.	TGTGCCAGTAGGACTGGAGCAGATACGCAGTATTTT	CASRTGADTQYF
many	TRBV5-1	TRBJ1-1	.	TGCGCCAGCAGAGAGGGGGTAACTGAAGCTTTCTTT	CASREGVTEAFF
few	TRBV11-3	TRBJ2-3	.	TGTGCCAGCAGCTTAGGGGAGAGGAGCACAGATACGCAGTATTTT	CASSLGERSTDTQYF
few	TRBV7-9	TRBJ2-3	.	TGTGCCAGCAGCGACCGGGACAGTAGCACTAGCGAGCACACAGATACGCAGTATTTT	CASSDRDSSTSEHTDTQYF
many	TRBV19	TRBJ2-1	TRBD2	TGTGCCAGTACCGCTAGCGGGAACGGGGGCGCTGAGCAGTTCTTC	CASTASGNGGAEQFF
many	TRBV9	TRBJ1-4	.	TGTGCCAGCAGCGTAGGAGGTTCCGGACCTAATGAAAAACTGTTTTTT	CASSVGGSGPNEKLFF
many	TRBV4-1	TRBJ2-1	.	TGCGCCAGCAGCTTTCGGGGGCAGTACAATGAGCAGTTCTTC	CASSFRGQYNEQFF
.	TRBV7-9	TRBJ2-1	TRBD2	TGTGCCAGCAGCCCCCCGAGAGGCGGGACTAGCGGCCCGAGGAATAAGCAGTTCTTC	CASSPPRGGTSGPRNKQFF
.	TRBV19	TRBJ2-1	.	TGTGCCAGTAGTATGGGGTACGGGACCACCTACAATGAGCAGTTCTTC	CASSMGYGTTYNEQFF
many	TRBV30	TRBJ2-5	.	TGTGCCTGGAGTCGAGTAGAAGAGACCCAGTACTTC	CAWSRVEETQYF
.	TRBV7-8	TRBJ2-3	.	TGTGCCAGCAGCGAACCGTGGGGGGATAGCACAGATACGCAGTATTTT	CASSEPWGDSTDTQYF
many	TRBV29-1	TRBJ2-7	TRBD1	TGCAGCGTAGCCGGGACAGGGGCCATCGAGCAGTACTTC	CSVAGTGAIEQYF
few	TRBV4-3	TRBJ2-1	TRBD2	TGCGCCAGCAGCAGGGACAGGGGGACTAGCGGGGTGTACAATGAGCAGTTCTTC	CASSRDRGTSGVYNEQFF
.	TRBV9	TRBJ2-7	.	TGTGCCACCTCGAGGGGGTTCAGTAGCTCCTACGAGCAGTACTTC	CATSRGFSSSYEQYF
.	TRBV7-2	TRBJ2-7	.	TGTGCCCGCAGCCTAGCGCCGGTTCCGTACGCGCCGTACTTC	CARSLAPVPYAPYF
.	TRBV7-9	TRBJ1-4	.	TGTGCCAGCAGCTTAGCGTTGGATTCTAATGAAAAACTGTTTTTT	CASSLALDSNEKLFF
.	TRBV6-2/TRBV6-3	TRBJ2-7	TRBD2	TGTGCCAGCAGTTACTCGTCTAGCGGGGGGGAGGAGCAGTACTTC	CASSYSSSGGEEQYF